These 9 T cell receptor beta chains were all obtained from the same sample, sequenced in a study of control samples from healthy donors and cancer patients. The method was immunoSEQ multiplex PCR; TCRdb's version includes in-frame clones alone and lacks a portion of them. Here the sample spans over 75,000 clones, 91% being singletons. What was sequenced was blood. Source of these receptors: a man aged 25 to 40 in good health.

In this sample, this clone turned up once. CDR3 loop: CASSFAGHTGELFF. CDR3 DNA: TGTGCCAGCAGCTTCGCAGGCCACACCGGGGAGCTGTTTTTT. This chain uses TRBV11-3 with TRBJ2-2; D gene ambiguous. This CDR3 is built from 14 residues. Trimming took 3 bases from V and 3 from J, leaving 8 bases between them. CDR1 SGHNT and CDR2 YENEEA come from the germline V gene.

This clone was seen only a few times. The chain combines TRBV12-3 or TRBV12-4 with TRBJ2-5; no clear D. This CDR3 comprises 11 residues. V lost 4 bases and J lost 3, with 3 bases in between. The CDR3 sequence: CASSSEETQYF. The CDR3 bases are TGTGCCAGCAGTTCAGAAGAGACCCAGTACTTC.

The chain combines TRBV19 with TRBJ1-2; TRBD1 aligns across 9 bases. CDR1 LNHDA and CDR2 SQIVND come from the germline V gene (reference sequence). With V trimmed by 5 bases and J by 4 bases, 5 bases remained unmatched. CDR3 length equals 14 residues. CDR3 in DNA: TGTGCCAGTAGTTCGGGACAGGGAGTCTATGGCTACACCTTC. This sequence encodes CASSSGQGVYGYTF.

The chain joins TRBV19 to TRBJ1-1; 10 positions match TRBD1. This CDR3 spans 16 amino acids. The germline V gene has CDR1 LNHDA and CDR2 SQIVND (reference sequence). V was pared by 9 bases and J by 4 bases, with 14 bases of the junction left unmatched. In DNA form, the CDR3 reads TGTGCCAGCAGAGACAGGGGGCGCGGTTTGACCACTGAAGCTTTCTTT. Translating gives CASRDRGRGLTTEAFF.

V and J are TRBV27 and TRBJ1-2; no firm D call. Trimming cost V 5 bases and J 1 base, with 8 bases left between them. CDR3 length: 13 amino acids. In germline, CDR1 is MNHEY, CDR2 SMNVEV (reference sequence). CDR3 bases: TGTGCCAGCAGTCCTGGGCGTAACTATGGCTACACCTTC. Translated, it gives CASSPGRNYGYTF.

The chain has TRBV24-1 and TRBJ2-3; D is unclear. The CDR3 length is 14 residues. CDR1 is KGHDR, CDR2 SFDVKD, per germline. V dropped 7 bases and J dropped 0 bases, with 10 bases sitting between them. This chain's CDR3 is CATRAQTSTDTQYF. CDR3 coding DNA: TGTGCCACCAGGGCGCAGACTAGCACAGATACGCAGTATTTT.

The rearrangement links TRBV7-2 to TRBJ2-3, with 7 bases lining up with TRBD2. V was pared by 5 bases and J by 9 bases, with 11 bases of the junction left unmatched. The germline CDR1 and CDR2 sequences are SGHTA and FQGNSA. The CDR3 sequence is 14 residues long. The CDR3 here is CASSPPSGRETQYF. CDR3 coding DNA: TGTGCCAGCAGCCCACCTTCGGGGCGGGAGACGCAGTATTTT.

The CDR3 here is CAITPARESSTDTQYF. CDR3 in DNA: TGTGCCATCACCCCCGCTAGGGAGTCCAGCACAGATACGCAGTATTTT. The chain carries TRBV10-3 and TRBJ2-3; possibly TRBD2 for D (5 bases). The CDR3 runs to 16 residues. V shed 7 bases and J shed 0 bases, with 17 bases lying between them. The germline V gene encodes CDR1 ENHRY and CDR2 SYGVKD.

This chain links TRBV5-1 with TRBJ2-5; 8 bases line up with TRBD2. This CDR3 is built from 15 residues. CDR1 and CDR2 from the germline V gene are SGHRS and YFSETQ. The ends lost 7 bases at V and 0 bases at J; junction bases unmatched: 8. CDR3 protein: CASRSNSGDQETQYF. CDR3 in DNA: TGCGCCAGCCGGTCGAATAGCGGGGACCAAGAGACCCAGTACTTC.